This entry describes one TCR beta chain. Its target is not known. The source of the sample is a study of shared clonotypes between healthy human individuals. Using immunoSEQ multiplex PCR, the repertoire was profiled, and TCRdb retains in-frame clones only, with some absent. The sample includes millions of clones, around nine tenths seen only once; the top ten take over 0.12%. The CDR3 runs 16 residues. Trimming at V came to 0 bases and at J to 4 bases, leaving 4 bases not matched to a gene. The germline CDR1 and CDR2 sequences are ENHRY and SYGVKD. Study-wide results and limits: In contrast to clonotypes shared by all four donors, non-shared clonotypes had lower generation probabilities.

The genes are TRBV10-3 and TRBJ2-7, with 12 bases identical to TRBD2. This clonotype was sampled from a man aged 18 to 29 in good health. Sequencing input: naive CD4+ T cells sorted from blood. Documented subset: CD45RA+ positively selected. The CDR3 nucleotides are TGTGCCATCAGTGAGTCCCGGACTAGCGGGAATTACGAGCAGTACTTC. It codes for CAISESRTSGNYEQYF.